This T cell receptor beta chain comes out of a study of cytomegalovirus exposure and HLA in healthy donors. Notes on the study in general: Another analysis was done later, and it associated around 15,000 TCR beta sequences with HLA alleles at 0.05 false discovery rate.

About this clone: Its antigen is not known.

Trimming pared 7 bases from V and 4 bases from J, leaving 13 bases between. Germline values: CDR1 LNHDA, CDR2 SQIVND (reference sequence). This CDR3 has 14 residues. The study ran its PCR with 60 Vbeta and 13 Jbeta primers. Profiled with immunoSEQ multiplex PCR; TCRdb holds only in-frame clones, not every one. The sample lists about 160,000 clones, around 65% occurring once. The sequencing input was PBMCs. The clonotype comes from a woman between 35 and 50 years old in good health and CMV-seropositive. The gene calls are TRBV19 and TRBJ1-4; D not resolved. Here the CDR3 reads CASNVGGINEKLFF. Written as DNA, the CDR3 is TGTGCCAGTAACGTCGGCGGGATTAATGAAAAACTGTTTTTT. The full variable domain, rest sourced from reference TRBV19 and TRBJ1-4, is DGGITQSPKYLFRKEGQNVTLSCEQNLNHDAMYWYRQDPGQGLRLIYYSQIVNDFQKGDIAEGYSVSREKKESFPLTVTSAQKNPTAFYLCASNVGGINEKLFFGSGTQLSVL.